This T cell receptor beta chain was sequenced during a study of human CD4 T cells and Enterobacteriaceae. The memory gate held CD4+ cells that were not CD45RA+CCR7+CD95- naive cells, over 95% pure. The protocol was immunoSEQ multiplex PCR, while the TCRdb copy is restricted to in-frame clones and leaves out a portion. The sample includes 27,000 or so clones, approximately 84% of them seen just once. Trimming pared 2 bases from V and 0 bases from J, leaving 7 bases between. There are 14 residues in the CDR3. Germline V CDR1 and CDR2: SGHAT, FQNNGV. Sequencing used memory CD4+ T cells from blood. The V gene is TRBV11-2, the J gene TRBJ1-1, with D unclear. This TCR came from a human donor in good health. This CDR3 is CASSLSRLNTEAFF. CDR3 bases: TGTGCCAGCAGCTTATCTAGGTTGAACACTGAAGCTTTCTTT. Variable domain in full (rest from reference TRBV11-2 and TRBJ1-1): EAGVAQSPRYKIIEKRQSVAFWCNPISGHATLYWYQQILGQGPKLLIQFQNNGVVDDSQLPKDRFSAERLKGVDSTLKIQPAKLEDSAVYLCASSLSRLNTEAFFGQGTRLTVV.